The next 5 T cell receptor beta chains were all read from a single sample in a study of shared clonotypes between healthy human individuals (dated by TCRdb to the early 2020s). Library preparation employed the immunoSEQ multiplex PCR assay. TCRdb limited this immuneACCESS table to in-frame rearrangements with V and J called. A share of clones is missing; checked studies link under half to unresolved V genes, and the rest is unexplained. This sample lists millions of clones; roughly nine tenths were detected once. Jointly, the top ten make up around 0.14% of the sample. The specimen sequenced was naive CD4+ T cells sorted from blood. The sample's cell subset or site label, in plain terms: CD45RA+ positively selected. The receptors were sampled from a man aged 18 to 35 in good health.

The rearrangement links TRBV5-1 to TRBJ2-7; TRBD2 matches 7 bases. Losses at the gene ends were 0 bases for V and 2 bases for J; bases not matched to a gene: 5. This CDR3 spans 15 amino acids. Germline loops: CDR1 SGHRS, CDR2 YFSETQ. The CDR3 protein is CASSLALAETYEQYF. CDR3 bases: TGCGCCAGCAGCTTGGCTCTAGCGGAAACCTACGAGCAGTACTTC.

This chain joins TRBV6-5 and TRBJ1-2; D is perhaps TRBD1 (5 bases). Germline assignment: CDR1 MNHEY and CDR2 SVGAGI. V gave up 6 bases and J gave up 0 bases, with 14 bases separating them. The CDR3 runs 15 residues. CDR3 sequence: CASRAGGGPNYGYTF. The DNA for the CDR3 is TGTGCCAGCAGGGCAGGCGGGGGTCCTAACTATGGCTACACCTTC.

This clone was seen a handful of times. The V call is TRBV7-2, the J call TRBJ2-7; 9 bases are a match to TRBD2. Germline assignment: CDR1 SGHTA and CDR2 FQGNSA. Trimming cost V 5 bases and J 8 bases; bases outside gene matches: 10. CDR3 length: 14 amino acids. Here the CDR3 DNA reads TGTGCCAGCAGCACCCAGAGTAGCGGGAGCCAGCAGTACTTC. Translation gives CASSTQSSGSQQYF.

J is TRBJ2-7 and V is TRBV5-1; D call uncertain. Germline CDR1 SGHRS, CDR2 YFSETQ. Deletions cut 0 bases from V and 5 bases from J, with 15 bases between. The CDR3 runs 15 residues. CDR3 loop: CASSLDSDPLNEQYF. CDR3 DNA sequence: TGCGCCAGCAGCTTGGATTCGGACCCCCTTAACGAGCAGTACTTC.

V gene TRBV28 combines with J gene TRBJ2-3; 8 nucleotides match TRBD1. The germline CDR1 and CDR2 sequences are MDHEN and SYDVKM. Trimming at V came to 6 bases and at J to 3 bases, leaving 11 bases not matched to a gene. The CDR3 runs to 16 residues. CDR3 in amino acids: CASSPAGQGKTDTQYF. For the CDR3, the DNA is TGTGCCAGCAGCCCCGCAGGACAGGGCAAAACAGATACGCAGTATTTT.